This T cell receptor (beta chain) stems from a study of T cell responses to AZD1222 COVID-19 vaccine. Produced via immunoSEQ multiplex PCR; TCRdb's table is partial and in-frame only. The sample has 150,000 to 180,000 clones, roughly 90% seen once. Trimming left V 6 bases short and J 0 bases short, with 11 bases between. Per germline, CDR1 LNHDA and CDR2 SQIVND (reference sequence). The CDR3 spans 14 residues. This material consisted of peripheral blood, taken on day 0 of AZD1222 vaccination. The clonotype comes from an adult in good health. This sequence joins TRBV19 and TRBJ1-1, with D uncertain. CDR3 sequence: CASRPVLVNTEAFF. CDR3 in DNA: TGTGCCAGTAGACCCGTTTTGGTGAACACTGAAGCTTTCTTT.